The clone carrying this TCR beta chain was recorded many times. This sample was included in a study of shared clonotypes between healthy human individuals. The method was immunoSEQ multiplex PCR; TCRdb's version includes in-frame clones alone and lacks a portion of them. Of hundreds of thousands of clones in the sample, roughly 70% were seen once. Per germline, CDR1 SEHNR and CDR2 FQNEAQ (reference sequence). The length of the CDR3 is 14 residues. Trimming stripped 1 base from V and 1 base from J, with 7 bases between. The chain uses TRBV7-9 and TRBJ1-1, with unresolved D. The sample was memory CD4+ T cells sorted from blood. Described subset: CD45RA-negative fraction. The sequence was collected from a woman in her 30s in good health. The CDR3 DNA is TGTGCCAGCAGCTTAGACCTGGCGAACACTGAAGCTTTCTTT. Amino acids: CASSLDLANTEAFF.